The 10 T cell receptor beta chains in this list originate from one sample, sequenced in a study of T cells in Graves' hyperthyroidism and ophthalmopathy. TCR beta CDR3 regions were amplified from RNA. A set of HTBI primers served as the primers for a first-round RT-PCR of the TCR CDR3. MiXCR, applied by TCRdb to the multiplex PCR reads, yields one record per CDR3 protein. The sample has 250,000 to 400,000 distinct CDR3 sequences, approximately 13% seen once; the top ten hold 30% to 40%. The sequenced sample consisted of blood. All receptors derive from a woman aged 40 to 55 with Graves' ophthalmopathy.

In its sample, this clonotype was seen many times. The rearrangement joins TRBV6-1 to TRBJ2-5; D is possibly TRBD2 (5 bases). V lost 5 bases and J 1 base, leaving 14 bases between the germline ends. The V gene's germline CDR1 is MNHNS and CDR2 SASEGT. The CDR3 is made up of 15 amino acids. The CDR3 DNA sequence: TGTGCCAGCAGTCCCCCTAGAGGGTTCCAAGAGACCCAGTACTTC. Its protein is CASSPPRGFQETQYF.

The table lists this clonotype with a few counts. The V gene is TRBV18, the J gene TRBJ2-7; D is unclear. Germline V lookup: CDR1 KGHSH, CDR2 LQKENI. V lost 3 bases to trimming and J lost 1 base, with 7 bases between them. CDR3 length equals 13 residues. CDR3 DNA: TGTGCCAGCTCACCGGCAGGATCCTACGAGCAGTACTTC. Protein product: CASSPAGSYEQYF.

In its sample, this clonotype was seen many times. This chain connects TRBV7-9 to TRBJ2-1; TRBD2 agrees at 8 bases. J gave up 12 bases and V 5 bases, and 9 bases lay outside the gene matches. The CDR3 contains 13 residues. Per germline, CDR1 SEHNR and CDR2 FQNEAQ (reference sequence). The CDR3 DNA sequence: TGTGCCAGCAGCATGGGCGGGGGGCTGCGGCAGTTCTTC. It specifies CASSMGGGLRQFF.

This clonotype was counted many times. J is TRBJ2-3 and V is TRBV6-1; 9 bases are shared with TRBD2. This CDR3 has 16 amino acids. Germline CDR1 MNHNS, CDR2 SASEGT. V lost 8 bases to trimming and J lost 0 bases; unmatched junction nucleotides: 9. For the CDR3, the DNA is TGTGCCAGCGAGAAGGCGGGAGGGGCTAGCACAGATACGCAGTATTTT. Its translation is CASEKAGGASTDTQYF.

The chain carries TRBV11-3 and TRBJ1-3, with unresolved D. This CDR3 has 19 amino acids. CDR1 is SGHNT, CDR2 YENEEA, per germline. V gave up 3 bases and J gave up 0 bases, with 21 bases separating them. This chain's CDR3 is CASSLPKWGVGVSGNTIYF. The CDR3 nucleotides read TGTGCCAGCAGCTTGCCCAAATGGGGAGTCGGGGTCTCTGGAAACACCATATATTTT.

The CDR3 DNA sequence: TGTGCCAGTAGTCGGGGGGACCGTGGTACCCAAGAGACCCAGTACTTC. It codes for CASSRGDRGTQETQYF. V gene TRBV19 combines with J gene TRBJ2-5; 7 positions match TRBD2. The CDR3 has 16 residues. Germline loops: CDR1 LNHDA, CDR2 SQIVND (reference sequence). J gave up 1 base and V 5 bases, and 10 bases lay outside the gene matches.

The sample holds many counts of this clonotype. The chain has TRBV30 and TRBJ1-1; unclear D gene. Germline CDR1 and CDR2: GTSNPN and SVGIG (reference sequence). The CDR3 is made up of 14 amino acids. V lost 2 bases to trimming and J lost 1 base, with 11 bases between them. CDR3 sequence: CAWSQLGQNTEAFF. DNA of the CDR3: TGTGCCTGGAGTCAACTCGGCCAGAACACTGAAGCTTTCTTT.

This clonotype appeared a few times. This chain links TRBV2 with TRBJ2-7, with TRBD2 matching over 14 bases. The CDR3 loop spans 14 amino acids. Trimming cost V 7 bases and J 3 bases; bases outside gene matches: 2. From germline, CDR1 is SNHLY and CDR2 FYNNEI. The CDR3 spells CASKGTSGSYEQYF. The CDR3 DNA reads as TGTGCCAGCAAAGGGACTAGCGGGAGCTACGAGCAGTACTTC.

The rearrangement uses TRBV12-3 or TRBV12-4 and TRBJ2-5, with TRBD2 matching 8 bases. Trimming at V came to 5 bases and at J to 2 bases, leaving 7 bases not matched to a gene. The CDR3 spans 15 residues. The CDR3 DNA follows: TGTGCCAGCAGTCTCACAAGCGGGAGTCAAGAGACCCAGTACTTC. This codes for CASSLTSGSQETQYF.

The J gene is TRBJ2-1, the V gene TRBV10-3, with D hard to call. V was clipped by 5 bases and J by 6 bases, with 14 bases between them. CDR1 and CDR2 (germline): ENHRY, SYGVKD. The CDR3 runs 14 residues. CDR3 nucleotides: TGTGCCATCAGTTACTCGGCCGAGACCAATGAGCAGTTCTTC. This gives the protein CAISYSAETNEQFF.